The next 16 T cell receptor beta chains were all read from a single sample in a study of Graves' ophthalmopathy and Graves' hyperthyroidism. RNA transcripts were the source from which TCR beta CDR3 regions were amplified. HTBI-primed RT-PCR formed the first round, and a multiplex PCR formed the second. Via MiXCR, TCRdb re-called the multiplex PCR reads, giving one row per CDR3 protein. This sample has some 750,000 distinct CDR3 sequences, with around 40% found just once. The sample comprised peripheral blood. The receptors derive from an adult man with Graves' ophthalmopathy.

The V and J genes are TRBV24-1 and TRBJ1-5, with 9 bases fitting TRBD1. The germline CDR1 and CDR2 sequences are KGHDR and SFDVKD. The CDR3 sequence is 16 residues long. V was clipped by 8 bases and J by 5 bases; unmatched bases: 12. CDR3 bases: TGTGCCACCAAGGGACAGGGCTTTCCGGGGGATCAGCCCCAGCATTTT. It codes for CATKGQGFPGDQPQHF.

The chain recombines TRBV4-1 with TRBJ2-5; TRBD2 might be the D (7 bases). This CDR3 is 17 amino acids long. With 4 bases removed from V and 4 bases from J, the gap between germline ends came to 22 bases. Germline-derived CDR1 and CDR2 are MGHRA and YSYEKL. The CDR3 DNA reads TGCGCCAGCAGCCGAAAGGGGGGGGGCCCCTGGGGAGAGACCCAGTACTTC. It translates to CASSRKGGGPWGETQYF.

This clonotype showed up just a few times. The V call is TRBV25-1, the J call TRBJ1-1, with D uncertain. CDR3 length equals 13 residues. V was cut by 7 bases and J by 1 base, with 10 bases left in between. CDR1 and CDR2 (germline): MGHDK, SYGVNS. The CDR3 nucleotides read TGTGCCAGCACCCCTCACAAGAACACTGAAGCTTTCTTT. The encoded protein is CASTPHKNTEAFF.

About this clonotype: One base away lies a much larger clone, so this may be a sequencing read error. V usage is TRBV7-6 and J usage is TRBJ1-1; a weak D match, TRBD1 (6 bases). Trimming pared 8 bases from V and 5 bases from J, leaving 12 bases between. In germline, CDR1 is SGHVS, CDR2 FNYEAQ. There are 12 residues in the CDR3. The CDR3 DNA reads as TGTGCCAGCGGTACAGGGTATACTGAAGCTTTCTTT. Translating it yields CASGTGYTEAFF.

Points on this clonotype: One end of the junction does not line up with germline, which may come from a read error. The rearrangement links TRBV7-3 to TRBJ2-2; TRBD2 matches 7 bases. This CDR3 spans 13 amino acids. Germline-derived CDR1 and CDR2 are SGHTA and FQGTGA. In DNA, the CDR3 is TGTGCCGGCAGCGCGGGGGTAAACGGGGAGCTGTTTTTT. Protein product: CAGSAGVNGELFF. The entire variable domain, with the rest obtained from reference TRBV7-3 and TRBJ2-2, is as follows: GAGVSQTPSNKVTEKGKYVELRCDPISGHTALYWYRQSLGQGPEFLIYFQGTGAADDSGLPNDRFFAVRPEGSVSTLKIQRTERGDSAVYLCAGSAGVNGELFFGEGSRLTVL.

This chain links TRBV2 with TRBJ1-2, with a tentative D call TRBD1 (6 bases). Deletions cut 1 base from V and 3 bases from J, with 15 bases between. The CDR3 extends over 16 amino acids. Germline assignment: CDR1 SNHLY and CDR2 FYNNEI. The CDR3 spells CASSEEGGQDYYGYTF. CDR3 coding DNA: TGTGCCAGCAGTGAAGAGGGGGGGCAGGATTACTATGGCTACACCTTC.

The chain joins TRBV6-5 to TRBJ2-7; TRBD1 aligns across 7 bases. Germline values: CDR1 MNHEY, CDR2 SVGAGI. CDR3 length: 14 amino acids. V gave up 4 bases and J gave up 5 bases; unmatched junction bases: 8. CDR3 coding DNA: TGTGCCAGCAGTTCGACAGGGAGTCTCCACGAGCAGTACTTC. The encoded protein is CASSSTGSLHEQYF.

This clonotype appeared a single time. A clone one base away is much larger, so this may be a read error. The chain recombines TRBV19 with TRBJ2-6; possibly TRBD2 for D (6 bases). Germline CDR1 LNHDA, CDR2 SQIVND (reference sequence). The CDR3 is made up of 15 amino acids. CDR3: CASTLGGTGANVLIF. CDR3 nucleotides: TGTGCCAGTACCCTGGGGGGAACTGGGGCCAACGTCCTGATTTTC. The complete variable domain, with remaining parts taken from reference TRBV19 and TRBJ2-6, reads DGGITQSPKYLFRKEGQNVTLSCEQNLNHDAMYWYRQDPGQGLRLIYYSQIVNDFQKGDIAEGYSVSREKKESFPLTVTSAQKNPTAFYLCASTLGGTGANVLIFGAGSRLTVL.

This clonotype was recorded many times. CDR3 nucleotides: TGTGCCAGCAGTTGGCAGGGGGTACAGCCCCAGCATTTT. This sequence encodes CASSWQGVQPQHF. The chain recombines TRBV2 with TRBJ1-5; 7 nucleotides line up with TRBD1. V was pared by 5 bases and J by 7 bases, with 5 bases of the junction left unmatched. In germline, CDR1 is SNHLY, CDR2 FYNNEI. The CDR3 totals 13 residues.

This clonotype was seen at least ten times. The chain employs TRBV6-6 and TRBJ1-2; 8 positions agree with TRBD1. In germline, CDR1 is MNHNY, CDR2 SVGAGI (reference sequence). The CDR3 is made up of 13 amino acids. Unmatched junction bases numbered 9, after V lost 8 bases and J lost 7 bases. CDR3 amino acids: CASVRGTGFGYTF. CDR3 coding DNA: TGTGCCAGCGTAAGAGGGACAGGCTTTGGCTACACCTTC.

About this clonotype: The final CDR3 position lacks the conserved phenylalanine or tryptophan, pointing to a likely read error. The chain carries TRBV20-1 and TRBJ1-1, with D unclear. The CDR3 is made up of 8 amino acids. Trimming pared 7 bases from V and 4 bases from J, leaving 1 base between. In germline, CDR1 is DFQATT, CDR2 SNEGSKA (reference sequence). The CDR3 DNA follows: TGCAGTGGCACTGAAGCTTTCTCT. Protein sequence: CSGTEAFS.

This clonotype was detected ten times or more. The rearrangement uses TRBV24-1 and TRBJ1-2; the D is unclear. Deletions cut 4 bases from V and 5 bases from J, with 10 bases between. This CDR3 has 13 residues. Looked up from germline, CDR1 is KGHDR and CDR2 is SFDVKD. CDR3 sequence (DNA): TGTGCCACCAGTGACGAGGGATCATATGGCTACACCTTC. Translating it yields CATSDEGSYGYTF.

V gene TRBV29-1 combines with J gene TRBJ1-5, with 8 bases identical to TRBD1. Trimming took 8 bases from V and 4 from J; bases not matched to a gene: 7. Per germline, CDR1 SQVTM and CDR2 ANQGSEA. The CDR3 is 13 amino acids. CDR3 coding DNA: TGCAGCTTAGGGACAGGACATAATCAGCCCCAGCATTTT. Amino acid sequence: CSLGTGHNQPQHF.

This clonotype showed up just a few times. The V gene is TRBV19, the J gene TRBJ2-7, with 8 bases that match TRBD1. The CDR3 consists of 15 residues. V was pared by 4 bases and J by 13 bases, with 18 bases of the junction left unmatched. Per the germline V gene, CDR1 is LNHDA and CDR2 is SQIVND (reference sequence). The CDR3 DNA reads TGTGCCAGTAGTACCACCCTCTTTGATGCAGGGGGCCAATACTTC. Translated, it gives CASSTTLFDAGGQYF.

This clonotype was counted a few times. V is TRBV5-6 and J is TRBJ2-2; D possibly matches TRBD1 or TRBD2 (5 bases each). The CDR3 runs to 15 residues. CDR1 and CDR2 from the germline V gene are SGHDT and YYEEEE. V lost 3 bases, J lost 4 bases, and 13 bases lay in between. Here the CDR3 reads CASSSGPISTGELFF. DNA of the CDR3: TGTGCCAGCAGCTCGGGACCGATTAGCACCGGGGAGCTGTTTTTT. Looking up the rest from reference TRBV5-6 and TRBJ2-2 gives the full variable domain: DAGVTQSPTHLIKTRGQQVTLRCSPKSGHDTVSWYQQALGQGPQFIFQYYEEEERQRGNFPDRFSGHQFPNYSSELNVNALLLGDSALYLCASSSGPISTGELFFGEGSRLTVL.

The CDR3 sequence: CASSEPLADEQYF. Here the CDR3 DNA reads TGTGCCAGCAGCGAGCCCCTAGCTGACGAGCAGTACTTC. The chain uses TRBV2 and TRBJ2-7, with D maybe TRBD2 (5 bases). Germline assignment: CDR1 SNHLY and CDR2 FYNNEI. CDR3 length equals 13 residues. Deletions cut 6 bases from V and 5 bases from J, with 14 bases between.